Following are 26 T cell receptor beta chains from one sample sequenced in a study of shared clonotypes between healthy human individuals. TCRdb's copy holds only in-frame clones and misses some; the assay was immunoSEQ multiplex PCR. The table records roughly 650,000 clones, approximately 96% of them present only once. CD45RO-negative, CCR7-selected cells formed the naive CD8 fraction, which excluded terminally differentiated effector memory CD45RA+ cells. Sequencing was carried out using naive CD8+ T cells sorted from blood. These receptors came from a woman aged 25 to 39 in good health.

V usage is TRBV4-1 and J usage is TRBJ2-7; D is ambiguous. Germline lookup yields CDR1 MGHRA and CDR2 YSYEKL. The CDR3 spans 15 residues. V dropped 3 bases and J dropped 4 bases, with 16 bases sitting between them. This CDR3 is CASSHHDKGGYEQYF. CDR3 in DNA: TGCGCCAGCAGCCATCATGACAAGGGTGGGTACGAGCAGTACTTC.

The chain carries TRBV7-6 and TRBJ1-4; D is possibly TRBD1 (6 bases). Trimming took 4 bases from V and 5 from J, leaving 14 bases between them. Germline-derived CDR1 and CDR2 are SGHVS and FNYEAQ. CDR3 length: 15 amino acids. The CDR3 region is CASSSPGAVNEKLFF. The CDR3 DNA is TGTGCCAGCAGCTCCCCAGGGGCGGTCAATGAAAAACTGTTTTTT.

CDR3 protein: CASSLGSTGYNEQFF. The CDR3 DNA is TGTGCCAGCAGCTTAGGGTCGACAGGTTACAATGAGCAGTTCTTC. This chain connects TRBV11-2 to TRBJ2-1; D is possibly TRBD1 (6 bases). Trimming left V 1 base short and J 4 bases short, with 11 bases between. Germline assignment: CDR1 SGHAT and CDR2 FQNNGV. The CDR3 runs 15 residues.

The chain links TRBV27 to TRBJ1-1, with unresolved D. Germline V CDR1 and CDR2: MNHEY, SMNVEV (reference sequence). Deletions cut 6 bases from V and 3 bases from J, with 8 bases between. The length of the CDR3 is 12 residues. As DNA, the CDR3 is TGTGCCAGCAGCTCTTTGTACACTGAAGCTTTCTTT. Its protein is CASSSLYTEAFF.

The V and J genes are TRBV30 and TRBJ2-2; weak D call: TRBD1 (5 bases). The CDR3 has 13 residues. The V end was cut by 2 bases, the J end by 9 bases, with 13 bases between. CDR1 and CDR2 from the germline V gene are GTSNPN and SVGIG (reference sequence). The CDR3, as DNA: TGTGCCTGGAGTCCCGTTGGGGCCTGGGAGCTGTTTTTT. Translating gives CAWSPVGAWELFF. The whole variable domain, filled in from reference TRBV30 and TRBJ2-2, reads SQTIHQWPATLVQPVGSPLSLECTVEGTSNPNLYWYRQAAGRGLQLLFYSVGIGQISSEVPQNLSASRPQDRQFILSSKKLLLSDSGFYLCAWSPVGAWELFFGEGSRLTVL.

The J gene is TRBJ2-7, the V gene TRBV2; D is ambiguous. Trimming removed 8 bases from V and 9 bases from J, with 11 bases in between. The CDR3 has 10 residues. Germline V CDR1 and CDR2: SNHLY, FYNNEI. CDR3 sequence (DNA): TGTGCCAGCGGTAGGGATTGGCAGTACTTC. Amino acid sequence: CASGRDWQYF.

The CDR3 DNA follows: TGTGCCAGCAGCTCCGGACAGGGTAACACAGATACGCAGTATTTT. The encoded protein is CASSSGQGNTDTQYF. The J gene is TRBJ2-3, the V gene TRBV7-9; 8 bases map to TRBD1. Germline V gene data show CDR1 as SEHNR and CDR2 as FQNEAQ (reference sequence). The trim removed 4 bases at V and 2 bases at J, leaving 5 bases unmatched. The CDR3 runs to 15 residues.

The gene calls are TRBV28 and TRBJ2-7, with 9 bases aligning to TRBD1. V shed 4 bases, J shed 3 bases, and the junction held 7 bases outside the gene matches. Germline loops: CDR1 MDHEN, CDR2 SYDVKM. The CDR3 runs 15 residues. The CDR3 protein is CASSSRDRAFYEQYF. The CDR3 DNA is TGTGCCAGCAGTTCCCGGGACAGGGCGTTCTACGAGCAGTACTTC.

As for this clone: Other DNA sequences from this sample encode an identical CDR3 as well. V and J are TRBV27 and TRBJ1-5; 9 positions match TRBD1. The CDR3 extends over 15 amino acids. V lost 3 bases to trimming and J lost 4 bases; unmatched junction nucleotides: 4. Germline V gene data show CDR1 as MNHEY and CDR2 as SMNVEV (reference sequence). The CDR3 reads CASSLGQGGNQPQHF. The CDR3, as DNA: TGTGCCAGCAGTTTGGGACAGGGCGGAAATCAGCCCCAGCATTTT.

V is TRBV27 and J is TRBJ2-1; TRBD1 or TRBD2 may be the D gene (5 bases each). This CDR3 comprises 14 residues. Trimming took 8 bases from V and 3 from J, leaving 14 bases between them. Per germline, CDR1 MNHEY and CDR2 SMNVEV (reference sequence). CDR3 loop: CASVPGRDYNEQFF. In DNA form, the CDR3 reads TGTGCCAGCGTACCGGGACGGGACTACAATGAGCAGTTCTTC.

The CDR3 region is CASSPLGVGDYGYTF. DNA of the CDR3: TGTGCCAGCAGTCCCCTAGGGGTCGGGGACTATGGCTACACCTTC. This chain uses TRBV28 with TRBJ1-2; a weak D match, TRBD1 (5 bases). Germline values: CDR1 MDHEN, CDR2 SYDVKM. Trimming took 5 bases from V and 3 from J, leaving 16 bases between them. The CDR3 spans 15 residues.

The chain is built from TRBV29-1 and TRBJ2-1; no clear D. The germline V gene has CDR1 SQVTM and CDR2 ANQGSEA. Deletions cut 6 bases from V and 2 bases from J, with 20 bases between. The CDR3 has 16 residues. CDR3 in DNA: TGCAGCGTGTCCCTTCCGCGATCCCGGGCCTACAATGAGCAGTTCTTC. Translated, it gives CSVSLPRSRAYNEQFF.

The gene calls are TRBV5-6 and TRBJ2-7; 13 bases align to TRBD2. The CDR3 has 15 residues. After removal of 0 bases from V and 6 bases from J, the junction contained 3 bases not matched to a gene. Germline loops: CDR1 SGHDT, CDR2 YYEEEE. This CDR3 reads CASSLGLAGGFEQYF. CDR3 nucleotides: TGTGCCAGCAGCTTGGGACTAGCGGGAGGATTCGAGCAGTACTTC.

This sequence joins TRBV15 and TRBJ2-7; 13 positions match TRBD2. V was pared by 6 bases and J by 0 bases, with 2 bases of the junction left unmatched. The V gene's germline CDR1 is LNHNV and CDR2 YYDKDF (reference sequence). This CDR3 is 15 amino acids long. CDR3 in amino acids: CATRRTSGSSYEQYF. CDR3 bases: TGTGCCACCAGGAGGACTAGCGGGAGCTCCTACGAGCAGTACTTC.

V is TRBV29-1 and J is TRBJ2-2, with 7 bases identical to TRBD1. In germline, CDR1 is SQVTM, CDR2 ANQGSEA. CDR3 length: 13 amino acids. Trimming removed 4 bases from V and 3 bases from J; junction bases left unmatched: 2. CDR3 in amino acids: CSVVTGDTGELFF. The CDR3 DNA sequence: TGCAGCGTTGTCACAGGGGACACCGGGGAGCTGTTTTTT.

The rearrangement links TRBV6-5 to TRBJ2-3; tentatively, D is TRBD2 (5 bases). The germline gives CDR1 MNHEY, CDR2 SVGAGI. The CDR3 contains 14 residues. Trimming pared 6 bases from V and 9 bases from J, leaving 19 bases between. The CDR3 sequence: CASSDPMPPGTQYF. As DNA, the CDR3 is TGTGCCAGCAGCGACCCGATGCCCCCGGGGACGCAGTATTTT.

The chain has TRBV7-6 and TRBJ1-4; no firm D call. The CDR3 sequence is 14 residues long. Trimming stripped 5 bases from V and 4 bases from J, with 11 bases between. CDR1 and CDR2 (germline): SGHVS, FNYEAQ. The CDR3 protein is CASSPDRGNEKLFF. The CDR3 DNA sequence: TGTGCCAGCAGCCCCGATCGCGGTAATGAAAAACTGTTTTTT.

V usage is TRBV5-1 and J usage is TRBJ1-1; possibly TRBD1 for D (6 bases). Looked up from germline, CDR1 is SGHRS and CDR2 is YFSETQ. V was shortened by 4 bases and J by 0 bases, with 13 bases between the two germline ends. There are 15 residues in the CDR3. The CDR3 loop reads CASSHVEGVNTEAFF. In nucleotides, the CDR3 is TGCGCCAGCAGCCATGTTGAGGGGGTGAACACTGAAGCTTTCTTT.

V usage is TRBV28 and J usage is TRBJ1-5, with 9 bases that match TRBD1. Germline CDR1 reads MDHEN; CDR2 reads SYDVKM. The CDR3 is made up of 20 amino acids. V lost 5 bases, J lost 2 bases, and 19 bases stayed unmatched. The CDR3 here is CASSLLAYPGQGGGNQPQHF. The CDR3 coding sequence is TGTGCCAGCAGTCTCTTGGCTTATCCGGGACAGGGAGGTGGCAATCAGCCCCAGCATTTT.

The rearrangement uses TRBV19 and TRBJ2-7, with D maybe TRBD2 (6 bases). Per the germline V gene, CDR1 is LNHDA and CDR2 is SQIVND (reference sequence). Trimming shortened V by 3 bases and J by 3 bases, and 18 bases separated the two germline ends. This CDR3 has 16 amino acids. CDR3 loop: CASSIGVGLAIYEQYF. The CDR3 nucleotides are TGTGCCAGTAGTATTGGCGTGGGTCTAGCGATCTACGAGCAGTACTTC.

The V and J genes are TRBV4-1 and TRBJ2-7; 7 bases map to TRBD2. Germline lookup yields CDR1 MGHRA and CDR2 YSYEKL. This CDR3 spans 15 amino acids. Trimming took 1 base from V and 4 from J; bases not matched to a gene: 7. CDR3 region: CASSQVAGAPYEQYF. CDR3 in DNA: TGCGCCAGCAGCCAAGTGGCGGGAGCCCCTTACGAGCAGTACTTC.

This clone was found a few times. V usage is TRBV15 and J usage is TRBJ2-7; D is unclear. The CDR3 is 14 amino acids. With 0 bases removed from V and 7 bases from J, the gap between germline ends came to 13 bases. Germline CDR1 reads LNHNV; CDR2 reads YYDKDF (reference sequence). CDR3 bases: TGTGCCACCAGCAGAGATCGAAGTACGTGGGAGCAGTACTTC. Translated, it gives CATSRDRSTWEQYF.

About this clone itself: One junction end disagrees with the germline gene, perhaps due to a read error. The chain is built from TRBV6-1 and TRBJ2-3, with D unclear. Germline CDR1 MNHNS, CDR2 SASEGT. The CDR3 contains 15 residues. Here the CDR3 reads CASSEAKAITYTQYF. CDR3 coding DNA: TGTGCCAGCAGTGAAGCGAAGGCTATCACATATACGCAGTATTTT.

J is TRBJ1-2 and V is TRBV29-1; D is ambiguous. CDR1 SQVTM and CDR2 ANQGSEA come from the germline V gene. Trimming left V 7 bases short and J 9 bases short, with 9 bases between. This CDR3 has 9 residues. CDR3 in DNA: TGCAGCGCCTTCGGCCGCTACACCTTC. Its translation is CSAFGRYTF.

CDR3 in amino acids: CATSRGLAGEQYF. The CDR3 bases are TGTGCCACCAGCAGAGGACTAGCCGGCGAGCAGTACTTC. The chain carries TRBV15 and TRBJ2-7; 7 nucleotides agree with TRBD2. J was trimmed by 6 bases and V by 1 base; bases with no gene match: 3. This CDR3 spans 13 amino acids. The germline V gene encodes CDR1 LNHNV and CDR2 YYDKDF (reference sequence).

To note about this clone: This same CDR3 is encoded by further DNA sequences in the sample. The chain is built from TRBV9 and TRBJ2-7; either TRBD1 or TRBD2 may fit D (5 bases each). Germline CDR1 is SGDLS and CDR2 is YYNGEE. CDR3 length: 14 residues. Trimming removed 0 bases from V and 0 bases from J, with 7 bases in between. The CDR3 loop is CASSVGGSSYEQYF. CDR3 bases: TGTGCCAGCAGCGTAGGGGGGAGCTCCTACGAGCAGTACTTC.